The 19 T cell receptor beta chains given below trace back to one sample, sequenced in a study of cytomegalovirus exposure and HLA in healthy donors. Sequenced by immunoSEQ multiplex PCR; TCRdb stores in-frame clones only, minus some. The sample lists 250,000 to 300,000 clones; around 85% were seen once. Sequencing was done on a sample of PBMCs. These receptors were obtained from a woman under 30 in good health and CMV-seronegative.

V is TRBV6-5 and J is TRBJ2-5; 9 bases are shared with TRBD2. CDR3 length: 14 amino acids. After removal of 6 bases from V and 5 bases from J, the junction contained 7 bases not matched to a gene. Germline CDR1 is MNHEY and CDR2 is SVGAGI. This CDR3 reads CASRGTSLGETQYF. Here the CDR3 DNA reads TGTGCCAGCAGAGGGACTAGCTTAGGGGAGACCCAGTACTTC.

The chain links TRBV29-1 to TRBJ1-2; 7 bases map to TRBD1. The CDR3 loop spans 13 amino acids. Germline CDR1 SQVTM, CDR2 ANQGSEA. J was trimmed by 6 bases and V by 3 bases; bases with no gene match: 7. The CDR3 DNA sequence: TGCAGCGTTGACGGAGGGGGCACGGATGGCTACACCTTC. Amino acids: CSVDGGGTDGYTF.

The chain recombines TRBV2 with TRBJ1-5, with 9 bases lining up with TRBD1. The CDR3 sequence is 14 residues long. The trim removed 7 bases at V and 3 bases at J, leaving 4 bases unmatched. Germline V gives CDR1 SNHLY, CDR2 FYNNEI. In DNA form, the CDR3 reads TGTGCCAGCAAGGGGACAGGGAACAATCAGCCCCAGCATTTT. Encoded protein: CASKGTGNNQPQHF.

The V and J genes are TRBV5-4 and TRBJ2-3; maybe TRBD1 (7 bases). The CDR3 loop spans 14 amino acids. Germline V gives CDR1 SGHNT, CDR2 YYREEE (reference sequence). V was cut by 0 bases and J by 6 bases, with 11 bases left in between. CDR3 loop: CASSLEGAGDTQYF. In DNA form, the CDR3 reads TGTGCCAGCAGCTTGGAGGGGGCGGGGGATACGCAGTATTTT.

The genes are TRBV19 and TRBJ1-6; 7 bases fit TRBD1. Germline assignment: CDR1 LNHDA and CDR2 SQIVND (reference sequence). This CDR3 is 14 amino acids long. The junction had 5 bases not matched to a gene; V was cut back by 5 bases and J by 7 bases. This CDR3 reads CASSPGQMNSPLHF. The CDR3 DNA follows: TGTGCCAGTAGTCCGGGACAGATGAATTCACCCCTCCACTTT. Supplemented by reference TRBV19 and TRBJ1-6, the full variable domain reads DGGITQSPKYLFRKEGQNVTLSCEQNLNHDAMYWYRQDPGQGLRLIYYSQIVNDFQKGDIAEGYSVSREKKESFPLTVTSAQKNPTAFYLCASSPGQMNSPLHFGNGTRLTVT.

CDR3 loop: CASSPLRGQDTEAFF. CDR3 DNA sequence: TGTGCCAGCAGCCCGTTGAGGGGGCAGGACACTGAAGCTTTCTTT. The chain couples TRBV7-9 to TRBJ1-1; 7 nucleotides align to TRBD1. Germline loops: CDR1 SEHNR, CDR2 FQNEAQ (reference sequence). The length of the CDR3 is 15 residues. The ends lost 5 bases at V and 3 bases at J; junction bases unmatched: 9.

This clone has just one count. The rearrangement links TRBV28 to TRBJ2-3, with D possibly matching TRBD1 (6 bases). The germline CDR1 and CDR2 sequences are MDHEN and SYDVKM. The CDR3 sequence is 15 residues long. V lost 3 bases and J 2 bases, leaving 12 bases between the germline ends. This chain's CDR3 is CASSLTQGITDTQYF. The CDR3 DNA reads TGTGCCAGCAGTTTGACTCAGGGGATCACAGATACGCAGTATTTT.

The J gene is TRBJ2-7, the V gene TRBV6-5; the match to TRBD1 covers 10 bases. With 6 bases clipped from V and 2 bases from J, the junction kept 4 bases outside the gene matches. The CDR3 totals 14 residues. Germline-derived CDR1 and CDR2 are MNHEY and SVGAGI. The CDR3 region has the DNA TGTGCCAGCAGAACGGGACAGGGGACCTACGAGCAGTACTTC. Its protein is CASRTGQGTYEQYF.

The chain combines TRBV6-5 with TRBJ2-7, with TRBD2 identical over 10 bases. V lost 6 bases and J lost 3; bases outside the gene matches: 8. Germline-derived CDR1 and CDR2 are MNHEY and SVGAGI. The CDR3 spans 15 residues. CDR3 in amino acids: CASRHTSGVNYEQYF. CDR3 in DNA: TGTGCCAGCAGACACACTAGCGGGGTAAACTACGAGCAGTACTTC.

This chain uses TRBV6-5 with TRBJ1-2, with D perhaps matching TRBD1 (5 bases). CDR1 and CDR2 (germline): MNHEY, SVGAGI. The CDR3 consists of 12 residues. Trimming removed 6 bases at V and 6 bases at J, with 11 bases between. The CDR3 DNA reads TGTGCCAGCAGCGCTGACAGAGATGGCTACACCTTC. This gives the protein CASSADRDGYTF.

This chain links TRBV7-6 with TRBJ1-2, with 9 bases that match TRBD1. J was trimmed by 5 bases and V by 1 base; bases with no gene match: 17. The CDR3 spans 19 residues. Germline assignment: CDR1 SGHVS and CDR2 FNYEAQ. The CDR3 sequence: CASSLGMATGGASSYGYTF. In DNA form, the CDR3 reads TGTGCCAGCAGCTTAGGGATGGCAACAGGGGGCGCGAGTTCATATGGCTACACCTTC.

This chain joins TRBV7-9 and TRBJ2-7, with TRBD2 identical over 8 bases. This CDR3 contains 15 residues. CDR1 and CDR2 from the germline V gene are SEHNR and FQNEAQ (reference sequence). J was trimmed by 5 bases and V by 3 bases; bases with no gene match: 9. The CDR3 spells CASSFPRGGEDEQYF. DNA for the CDR3: TGTGCCAGCAGCTTTCCACGGGGGGGTGAGGACGAGCAGTACTTC.

This chain links TRBV9 with TRBJ1-2, with 11 bases aligning to TRBD1. V shed 5 bases, J shed 6 bases, and the junction held 3 bases outside the gene matches. Germline loops: CDR1 SGDLS, CDR2 YYNGEE. The CDR3 totals 13 residues. The CDR3 reads CASRGTGGNGYTF. CDR3 sequence (DNA): TGTGCCAGCAGGGGGACAGGGGGAAATGGCTACACCTTC.

The chain carries TRBV5-1 and TRBJ2-5; D may be TRBD1 (5 bases). The germline V and J ends were trimmed by 2 bases and 4 bases, with 12 bases remaining between them. Germline V lookup: CDR1 SGHRS, CDR2 YFSETQ. The CDR3 sequence is 14 residues long. This CDR3 reads CASSFGTGGETQYF. For the CDR3, the DNA is TGCGCCAGCAGCTTCGGAACAGGTGGAGAGACCCAGTACTTC. Supplemented by reference TRBV5-1 and TRBJ2-5, the full variable domain reads KAGVTQTPRYLIKTRGQQVTLSCSPISGHRSVSWYQQTPGQGLQFLFEYFSETQRNKGNFPGRFSGRQFSNSRSEMNVSTLELGDSALYLCASSFGTGGETQYFGPGTRLLVL.

The chain links TRBV30 to TRBJ1-1, with D uncertain. Trimming took off 3 bases at V and 4 bases at J, with 12 bases between the two ends. The CDR3 is 13 amino acids. Germline CDR1 is GTSNPN and CDR2 is SVGIG (reference sequence). CDR3 sequence reads: CAWSVRDITEAFF. The CDR3 DNA sequence: TGTGCCTGGAGCGTTCGGGATATCACTGAAGCTTTCTTT.

This clone was found a few times. This rearrangement joins TRBV5-1 to TRBJ1-5; D not resolved. V shed 5 bases and J shed 7 bases, with 19 bases lying between them. CDR3 length: 15 amino acids. Germline CDR1 reads SGHRS; CDR2 reads YFSETQ. CDR3 sequence reads: CASSYRTGEGQPQHF. The DNA of the CDR3 is TGCGCCAGCAGTTACCGGACCGGGGAGGGACAGCCCCAGCATTTT.

This chain uses TRBV19 with TRBJ1-2; possibly TRBD1 for D (5 bases). Trimming took off 1 base at V and 2 bases at J, with 8 bases between the two ends. The CDR3 has 14 amino acids. Germline V lookup: CDR1 LNHDA, CDR2 SQIVND (reference sequence). The CDR3 DNA reads as TGTGCCAGTAGTATAGTAGGGGTAAACTATGGCTACACCTTC. Amino acids: CASSIVGVNYGYTF.

The chain is built from TRBV5-1 and TRBJ1-2; weak D call: TRBD1 (5 bases). V was clipped by 2 bases and J by 4 bases, with 18 bases between them. This CDR3 has 16 residues. CDR1 is SGHRS and CDR2 is YFSETQ in the germline V gene. The CDR3 loop is CASSFGAGPAGYGYTF. CDR3 bases: TGCGCCAGCAGCTTCGGAGCGGGGCCCGCTGGCTATGGCTACACCTTC.

The CDR3 DNA reads as TGTGCCAGCAGTTACCCTGGCCTGCCCCAGCATTTT. Its translation: CASSYPGLPQHF. The rearrangement joins TRBV6-5 to TRBJ1-5; no clear D. V shed 2 bases and J shed 9 bases, with 8 bases lying between them. From germline, CDR1 is MNHEY and CDR2 SVGAGI. The CDR3 consists of 12 residues.